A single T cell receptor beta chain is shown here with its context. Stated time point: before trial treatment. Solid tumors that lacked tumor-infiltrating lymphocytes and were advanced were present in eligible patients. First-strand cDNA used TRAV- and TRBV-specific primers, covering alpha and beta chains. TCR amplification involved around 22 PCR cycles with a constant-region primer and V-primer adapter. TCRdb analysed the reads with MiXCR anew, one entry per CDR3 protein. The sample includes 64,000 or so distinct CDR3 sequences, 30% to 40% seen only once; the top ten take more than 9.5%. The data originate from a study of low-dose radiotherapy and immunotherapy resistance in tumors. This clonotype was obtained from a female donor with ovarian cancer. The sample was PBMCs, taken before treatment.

CDR3 coding DNA: TGTGCCAGCAGCTCAAGCCCCCCTACGCAGTATTTT. This translates into CASSSSPPTQYF. V is TRBV12-3 or TRBV12-4 and J is TRBJ2-3; D remains unclear. Trimming left V 6 bases short and J 8 bases short, with 12 bases between. The CDR3 runs 12 residues.